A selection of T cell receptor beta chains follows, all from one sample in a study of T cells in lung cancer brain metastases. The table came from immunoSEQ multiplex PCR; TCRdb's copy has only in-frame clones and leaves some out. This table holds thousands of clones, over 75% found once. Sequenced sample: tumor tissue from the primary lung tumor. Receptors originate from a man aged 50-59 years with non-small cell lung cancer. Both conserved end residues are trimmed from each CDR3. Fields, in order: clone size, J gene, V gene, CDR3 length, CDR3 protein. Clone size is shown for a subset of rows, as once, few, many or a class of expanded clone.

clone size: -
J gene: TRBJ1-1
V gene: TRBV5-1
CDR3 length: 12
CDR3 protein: ASSLAGGLSEAF

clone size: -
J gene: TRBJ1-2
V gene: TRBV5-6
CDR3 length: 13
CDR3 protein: ASREKGGHESGYT

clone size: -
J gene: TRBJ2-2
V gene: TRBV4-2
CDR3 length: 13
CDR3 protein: ASSRTSGNTGELF

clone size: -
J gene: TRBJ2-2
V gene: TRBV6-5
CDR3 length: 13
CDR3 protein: ASRLRGSNTGELF

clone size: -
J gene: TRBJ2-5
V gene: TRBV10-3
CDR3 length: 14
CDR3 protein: AISEPGLSPKETQY

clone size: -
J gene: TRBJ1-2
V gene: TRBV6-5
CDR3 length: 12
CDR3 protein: ASSYGTGYYGYT

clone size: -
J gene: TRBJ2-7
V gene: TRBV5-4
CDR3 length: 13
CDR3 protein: ASSGRSRPLAEQY

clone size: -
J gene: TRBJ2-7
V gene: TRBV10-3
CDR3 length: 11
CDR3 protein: AISRDNRNEQY

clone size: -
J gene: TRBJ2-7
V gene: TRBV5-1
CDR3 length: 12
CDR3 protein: ASSFQGSSHEQY

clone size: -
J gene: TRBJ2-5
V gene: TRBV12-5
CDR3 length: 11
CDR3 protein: ASGGDRQETQY

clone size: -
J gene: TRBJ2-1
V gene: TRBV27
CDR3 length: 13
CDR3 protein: ASNEGGQTFNEQF

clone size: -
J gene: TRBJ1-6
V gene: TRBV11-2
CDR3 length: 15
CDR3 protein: ASSFQGVQGYNSPLH

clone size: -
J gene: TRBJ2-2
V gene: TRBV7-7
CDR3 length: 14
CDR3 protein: ASSRTSGGGTGELF

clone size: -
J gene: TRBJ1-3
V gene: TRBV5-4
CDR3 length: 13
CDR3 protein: ASSSGAYSGNTIY

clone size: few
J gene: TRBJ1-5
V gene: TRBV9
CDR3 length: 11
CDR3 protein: ASSVGDNQPQH